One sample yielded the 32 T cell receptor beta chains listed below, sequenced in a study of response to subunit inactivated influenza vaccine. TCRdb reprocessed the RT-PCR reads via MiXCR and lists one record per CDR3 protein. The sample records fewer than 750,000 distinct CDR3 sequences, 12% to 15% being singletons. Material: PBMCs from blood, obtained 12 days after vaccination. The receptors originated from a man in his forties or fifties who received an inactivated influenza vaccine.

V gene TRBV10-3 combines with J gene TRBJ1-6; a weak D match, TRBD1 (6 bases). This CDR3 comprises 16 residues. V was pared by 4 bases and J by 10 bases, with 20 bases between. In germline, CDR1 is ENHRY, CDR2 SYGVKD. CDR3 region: CAISGEGGGLRSPLHF. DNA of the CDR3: TGTGCCATCAGTGGCGAAGGGGGGGGCCTTCGATCACCCCTCCACTTT.

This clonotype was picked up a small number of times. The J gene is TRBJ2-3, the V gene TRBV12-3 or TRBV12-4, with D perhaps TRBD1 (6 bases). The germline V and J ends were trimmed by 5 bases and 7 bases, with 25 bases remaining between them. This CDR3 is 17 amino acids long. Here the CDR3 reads CASSARQALGPVNTQYF. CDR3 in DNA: TGTGCCAGCAGTGCCAGACAGGCTCTAGGCCCAGTGAATACGCAGTATTTT.

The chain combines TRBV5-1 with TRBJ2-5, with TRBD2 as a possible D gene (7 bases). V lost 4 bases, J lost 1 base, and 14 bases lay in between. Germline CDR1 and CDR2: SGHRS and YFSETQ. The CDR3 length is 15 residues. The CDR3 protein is CASSGTGGPQETQYF. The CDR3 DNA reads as TGCGCCAGCAGCGGAACGGGGGGCCCCCAAGAGACCCAGTACTTC.

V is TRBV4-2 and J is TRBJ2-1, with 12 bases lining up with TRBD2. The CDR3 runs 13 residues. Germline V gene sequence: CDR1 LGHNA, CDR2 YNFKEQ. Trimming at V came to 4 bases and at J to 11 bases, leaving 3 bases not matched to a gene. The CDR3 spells CASSPRTSGKQFF. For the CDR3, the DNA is TGTGCCAGCAGCCCAAGGACTAGCGGGAAGCAGTTCTTC.

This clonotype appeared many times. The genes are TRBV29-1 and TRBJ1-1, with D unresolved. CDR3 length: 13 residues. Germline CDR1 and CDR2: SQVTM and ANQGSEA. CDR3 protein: CSFRGGLNTEAFF. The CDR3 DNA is TGCAGTTTCCGGGGAGGGTTGAACACTGAAGCTTTCTTT.

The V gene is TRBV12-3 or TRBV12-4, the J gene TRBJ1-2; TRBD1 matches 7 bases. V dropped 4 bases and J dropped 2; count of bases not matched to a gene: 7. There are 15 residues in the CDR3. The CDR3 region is CASSSRGTENYGYTF. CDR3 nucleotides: TGTGCCAGCAGTTCCCGAGGGACAGAGAACTATGGCTACACCTTC.

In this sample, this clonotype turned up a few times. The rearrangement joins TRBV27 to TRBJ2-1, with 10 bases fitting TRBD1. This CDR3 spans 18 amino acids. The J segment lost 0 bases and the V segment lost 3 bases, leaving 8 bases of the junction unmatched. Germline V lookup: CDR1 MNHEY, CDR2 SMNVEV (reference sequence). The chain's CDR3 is CASSFLGQGPSSYNEQFF. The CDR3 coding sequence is TGTGCCAGCAGTTTCCTGGGACAGGGGCCGAGCTCCTACAATGAGCAGTTCTTC.

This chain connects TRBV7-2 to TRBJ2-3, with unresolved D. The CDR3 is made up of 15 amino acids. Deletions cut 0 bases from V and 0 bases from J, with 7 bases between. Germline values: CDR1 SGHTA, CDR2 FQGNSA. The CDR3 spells CASSLALVSTDTQYF. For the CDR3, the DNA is TGTGCCAGCAGCTTAGCGCTAGTTAGCACAGATACGCAGTATTTT.

In DNA form, the CDR3 reads TGTGCCAGTAACAGGGGGCGGTCCTACGAGCAGTACTTC. It yields the protein CASNRGRSYEQYF. This chain connects TRBV28 to TRBJ2-7; 9 nucleotides align to TRBD1. The CDR3 is 13 residues long. The germline V gene encodes CDR1 MDHEN and CDR2 SYDVKM. With V trimmed by 9 bases and J by 1 base, 4 bases remained unmatched.

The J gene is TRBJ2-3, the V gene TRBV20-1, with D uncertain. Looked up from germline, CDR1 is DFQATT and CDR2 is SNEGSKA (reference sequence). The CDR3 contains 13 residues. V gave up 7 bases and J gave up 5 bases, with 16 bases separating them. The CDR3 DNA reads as TGCAGTGGTGTTATGGCGGTAATAGATACGCAGTATTTT. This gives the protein CSGVMAVIDTQYF.

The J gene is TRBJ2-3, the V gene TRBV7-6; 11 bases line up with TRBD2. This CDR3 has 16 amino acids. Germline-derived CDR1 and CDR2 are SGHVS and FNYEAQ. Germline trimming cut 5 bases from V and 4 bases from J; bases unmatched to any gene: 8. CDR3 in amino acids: CASSPGASGRPDTQYF. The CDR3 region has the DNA TGTGCCAGCAGCCCCGGGGCTAGCGGGAGGCCAGATACGCAGTATTTT.

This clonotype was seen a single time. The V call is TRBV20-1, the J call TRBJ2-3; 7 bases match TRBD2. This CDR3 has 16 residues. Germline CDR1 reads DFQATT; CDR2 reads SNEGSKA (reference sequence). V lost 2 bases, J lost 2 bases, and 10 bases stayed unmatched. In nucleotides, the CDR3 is TGCAGTGCTAGACCGCTAACTAGCGTTCTCACAGATACGCAGTATTTT. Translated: CSARPLTSVLTDTQYF.

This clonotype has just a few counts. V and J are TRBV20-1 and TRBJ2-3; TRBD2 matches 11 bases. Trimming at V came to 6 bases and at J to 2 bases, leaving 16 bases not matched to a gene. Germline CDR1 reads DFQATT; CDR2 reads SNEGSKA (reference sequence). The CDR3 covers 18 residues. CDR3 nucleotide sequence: TGCAGTGCCCTACCGACAAAACGACTAGCGGGAAACACAGATACGCAGTATTTT. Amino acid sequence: CSALPTKRLAGNTDTQYF.

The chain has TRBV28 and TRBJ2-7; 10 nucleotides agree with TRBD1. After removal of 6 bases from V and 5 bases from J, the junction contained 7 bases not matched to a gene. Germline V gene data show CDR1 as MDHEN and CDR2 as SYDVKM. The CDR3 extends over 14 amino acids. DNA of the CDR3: TGTGCCAGCAGCTGGGGGACAGGGGTGAACGAGCAGTACTTC. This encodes CASSWGTGVNEQYF.

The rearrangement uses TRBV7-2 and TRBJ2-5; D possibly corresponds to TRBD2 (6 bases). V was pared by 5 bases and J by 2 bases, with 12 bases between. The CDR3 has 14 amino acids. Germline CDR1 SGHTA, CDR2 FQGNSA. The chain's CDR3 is CASSQRASQETQYF. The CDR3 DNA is TGTGCCAGCAGCCAGCGGGCTAGTCAAGAGACCCAGTACTTC.

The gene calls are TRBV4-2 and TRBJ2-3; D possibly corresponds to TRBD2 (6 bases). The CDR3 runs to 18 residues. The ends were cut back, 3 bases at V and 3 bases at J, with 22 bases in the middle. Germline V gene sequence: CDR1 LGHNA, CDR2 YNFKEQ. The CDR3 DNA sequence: TGTGCCAGCAGCCACGTCGAGGGTAGACTAGAGGAGACAGATACGCAGTATTTT. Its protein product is CASSHVEGRLEETDTQYF.

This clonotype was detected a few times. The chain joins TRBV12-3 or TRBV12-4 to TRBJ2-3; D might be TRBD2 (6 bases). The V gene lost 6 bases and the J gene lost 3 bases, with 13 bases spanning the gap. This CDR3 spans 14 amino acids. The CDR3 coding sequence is TGTGCCAGCAGGCTCGGAGGGCCAACAGATACGCAGTATTTT. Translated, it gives CASRLGGPTDTQYF.

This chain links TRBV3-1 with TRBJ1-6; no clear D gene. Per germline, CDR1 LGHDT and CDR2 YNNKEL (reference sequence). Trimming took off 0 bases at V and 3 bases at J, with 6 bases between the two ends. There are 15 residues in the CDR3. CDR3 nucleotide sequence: TGTGCCAGCAGCCAAGAAGCGGTCTATAATTCACCCCTCCACTTT. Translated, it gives CASSQEAVYNSPLHF.

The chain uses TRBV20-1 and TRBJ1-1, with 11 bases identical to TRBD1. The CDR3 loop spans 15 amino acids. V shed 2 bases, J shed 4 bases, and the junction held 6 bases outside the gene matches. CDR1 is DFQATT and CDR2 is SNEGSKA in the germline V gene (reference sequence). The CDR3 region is CSARRDRGLGTEAFF. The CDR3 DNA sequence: TGCAGTGCTAGACGGGACAGGGGGTTGGGCACTGAAGCTTTCTTT.

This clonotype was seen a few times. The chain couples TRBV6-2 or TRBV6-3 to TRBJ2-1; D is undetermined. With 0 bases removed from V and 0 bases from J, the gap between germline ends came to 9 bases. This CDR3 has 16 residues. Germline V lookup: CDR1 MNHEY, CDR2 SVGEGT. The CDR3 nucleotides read TGTGCCAGCAGTTACTCGATGGGAAACTCCTACAATGAGCAGTTCTTC. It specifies CASSYSMGNSYNEQFF.

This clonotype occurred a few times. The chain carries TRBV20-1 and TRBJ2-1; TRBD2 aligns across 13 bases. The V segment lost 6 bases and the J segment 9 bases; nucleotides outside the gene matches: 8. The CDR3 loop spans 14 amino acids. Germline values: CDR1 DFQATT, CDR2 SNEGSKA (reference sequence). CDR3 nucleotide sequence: TGCAGTGCCCCTAGGACTAGCGGGAGTCGTGAGCAGTTCTTC. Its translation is CSAPRTSGSREQFF.

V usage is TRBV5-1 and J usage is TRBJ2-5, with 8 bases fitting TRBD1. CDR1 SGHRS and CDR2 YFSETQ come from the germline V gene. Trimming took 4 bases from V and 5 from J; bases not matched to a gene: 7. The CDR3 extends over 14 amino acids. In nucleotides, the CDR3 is TGCGCCAGCAGCCTGGGACAGGCTGACGAGACCCAGTACTTC. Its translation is CASSLGQADETQYF.

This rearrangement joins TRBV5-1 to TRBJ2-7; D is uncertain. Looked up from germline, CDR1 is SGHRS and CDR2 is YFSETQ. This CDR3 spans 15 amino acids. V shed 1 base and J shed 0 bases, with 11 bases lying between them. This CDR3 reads CASSLSWAASYEQYF. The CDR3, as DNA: TGCGCCAGCAGCTTGAGTTGGGCCGCCTCCTACGAGCAGTACTTC.

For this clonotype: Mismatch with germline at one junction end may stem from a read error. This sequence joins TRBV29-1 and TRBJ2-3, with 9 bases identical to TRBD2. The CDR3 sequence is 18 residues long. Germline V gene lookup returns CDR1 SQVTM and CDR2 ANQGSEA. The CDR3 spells CSVDPIGGRAAGPDTHYF. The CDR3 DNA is TGCAGCGTTGATCCTATAGGCGGGAGGGCCGCGGGGCCAGATACGCACTATTTT.

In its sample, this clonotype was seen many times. This chain's CDR3 is CSARGGPLDSPLHF. The CDR3, as DNA: TGCAGTGCTAGAGGGGGGCCCCTCGACTCACCCCTCCACTTT. The chain has TRBV20-1 and TRBJ1-6, with D perhaps matching TRBD1 (6 bases). This CDR3 spans 14 amino acids. CDR1 and CDR2 (germline): DFQATT, SNEGSKA (reference sequence). V was cut by 1 base and J by 10 bases, with 14 bases left in between.

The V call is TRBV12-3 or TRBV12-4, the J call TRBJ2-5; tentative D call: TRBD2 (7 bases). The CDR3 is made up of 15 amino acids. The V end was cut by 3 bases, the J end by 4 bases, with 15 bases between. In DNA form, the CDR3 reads TGTGCCAGCAGTTTTTTCGGGGGGCTGGGAGAGACCCAGTACTTC. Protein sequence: CASSFFGGLGETQYF.

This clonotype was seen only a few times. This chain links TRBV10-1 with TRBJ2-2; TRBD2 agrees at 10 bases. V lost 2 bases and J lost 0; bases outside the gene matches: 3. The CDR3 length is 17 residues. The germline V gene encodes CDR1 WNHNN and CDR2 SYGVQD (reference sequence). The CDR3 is CASSETSGEANTGELFF. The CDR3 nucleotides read TGCGCCAGCAGTGAGACTAGCGGGGAAGCGAACACCGGGGAGCTGTTTTTT.

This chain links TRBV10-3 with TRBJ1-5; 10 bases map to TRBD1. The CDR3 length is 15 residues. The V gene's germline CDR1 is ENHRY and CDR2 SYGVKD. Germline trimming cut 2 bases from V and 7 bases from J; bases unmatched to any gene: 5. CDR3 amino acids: CAISEGTGERQPQHF. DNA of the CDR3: TGTGCCATCAGTGAGGGGACAGGGGAACGGCAGCCCCAGCATTTT.

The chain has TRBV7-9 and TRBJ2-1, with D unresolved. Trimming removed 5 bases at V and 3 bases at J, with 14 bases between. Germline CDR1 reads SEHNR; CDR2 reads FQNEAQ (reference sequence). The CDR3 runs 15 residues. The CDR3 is CASSILESVYNEQFF. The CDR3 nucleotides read TGTGCCAGCAGCATCCTAGAGTCGGTCTACAATGAGCAGTTCTTC. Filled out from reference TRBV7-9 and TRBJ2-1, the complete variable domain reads DTGVSQNPRHKITKRGQNVTFRCDPISEHNRLYWYRQTLGQGPEFLTYFQNEAQLEKSRLLSDRFSAERPKGSFSTLEIQRTEQGDSAMYLCASSILESVYNEQFFGPGTRLTVL.

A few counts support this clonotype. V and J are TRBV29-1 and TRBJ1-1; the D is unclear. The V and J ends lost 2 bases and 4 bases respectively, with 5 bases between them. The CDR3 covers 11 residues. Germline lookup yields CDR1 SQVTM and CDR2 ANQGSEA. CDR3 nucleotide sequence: TGCAGCGTTGAATACGGCACTGAAGCTTTCTTT. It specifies CSVEYGTEAFF. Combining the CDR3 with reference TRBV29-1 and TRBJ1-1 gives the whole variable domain SAVISQKPSRDICQRGTSLTIQCQVDSQVTMMFWYRQQPGQSLTLIATANQGSEATYESGFVIDKFPISRPNLTFSTLTVSNMSPEDSSIYLCSVEYGTEAFFGQGTRLTVV.

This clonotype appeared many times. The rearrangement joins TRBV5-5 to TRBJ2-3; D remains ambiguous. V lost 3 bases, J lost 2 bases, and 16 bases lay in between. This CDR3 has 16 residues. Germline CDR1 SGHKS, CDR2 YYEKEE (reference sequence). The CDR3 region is CASSSPTKSLTDTQYF. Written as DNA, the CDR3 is TGTGCCAGCAGCTCTCCTACAAAATCACTCACAGATACGCAGTATTTT.

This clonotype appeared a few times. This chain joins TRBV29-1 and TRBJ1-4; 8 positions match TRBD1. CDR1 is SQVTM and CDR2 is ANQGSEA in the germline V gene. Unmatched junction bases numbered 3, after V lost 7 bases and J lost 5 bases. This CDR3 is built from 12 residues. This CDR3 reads CSGRQGNEKLFF. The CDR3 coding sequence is TGCAGCGGAAGACAGGGGAATGAAAAACTGTTTTTT.